The entry below gives a single TCR beta chain sequence along with its context. There is no known antigen for this receptor. There are no base qualities to consult, and no much larger clone falls within one base. The library was obtained by the immunoSEQ multiplex PCR assay. DNA from the CD4+ T cells that had been cultured and isolated underwent TCR beta CDR3 sequencing. The study's processing was this. Non-productive TCR sequences were removed, reads were trimmed to the CDR3 region, and CDR3s of at least 7 amino acids were retained. Antigen-specific clonotypes were identified with the MANAFEST web app by comparing expansion in peptide wells against reference cultures. For clones to be considered positive, expansion at FDR<0.05 versus reference and all other wells, an odds ratio above 5, and a frequency above 0.1% in two replicate wells were required. Cross-reactive clonotypes were defined as significantly expanded in SARS-CoV-2 spike wells and in at least one common cold coronavirus spike condition. Levenshtein distance calculated with the stringdist R package was used to assess CDR3 similarity, and unrooted trees were constructed with ape in R 3.6.1. In its TCRdb copy, this immuneACCESS table keeps in-frame sequences only and misses some clones. Where compared with another copy, unresolved V genes explain less than half of these, and the others have no known cause. D and trimming were read from the DNA, whereas the V and J calls and clone size are those reported in that table. The sample yields 78,000 or so clones; around 79% were counted once. The top ten hold roughly 10% of the sample.

The CDR3 spans 15 residues, from the cysteine through the phenylalanine. Only the CDR3 DNA stays, 45 bases, in frame from base 1. At the junction V is shortened by 3 bases and J by 2 bases; bases outside the gene matches: 4. As encoded in the germline V gene (reference sequence), CDR1 is LNHDA while CDR2 is SQIVND. The ViraFEST assay stimulated PBMC with viral peptide pools and then used TCR sequencing to identify antigen-specific CD4+ T cell clonotypes by expansion. After around eleven days of culture, CD4+ T cells were isolated with the EasySep CD4+ T cell isolation kit. Negative nucleocapsid antibody results before and after vaccination confirmed that the healthy vaccine recipients had no prior SARS-CoV-2 infection. A few million PBMC per well were cultured with about 9 ug/ml peptides in IMDM containing 5% human AB serum, approximately 9.9 IU/ml IL-2 and gentamicin. Half of the culture medium was replaced with fresh IL-2-containing medium on days 3 and 7. Unless noted otherwise, every peptide stimulation condition was grown in triplicate wells. PBMC were separated from whole blood using Ficoll-Paque Plus gradient centrifugation and were then either cryopreserved at -140C or used fresh. The overlapping peptide pools covered the spike proteins of SARS-CoV-2 and of the common cold coronaviruses HCoV-NL63, HCoV-OC43 and HCoV-229E. Genomic DNA was extracted from cultured CD4+ T cells with the QIAamp micro DNA kit.

The data originate from a study of vaccination effects on CD4 cells after COVID-19 (dated by TCRdb to 2021 to 2024). Regarding the complete study: Two doses of either the BNT162b2 or the mRNA-1273 mRNA SARS-CoV-2 vaccine were administered to participants. SARS-CoV-2 spike-specific CD4+ TCR repertoires from before and after mRNA vaccination were compared in COVID-19 convalescent patients and in infection-naive vaccine recipients. Altogether, some 10 COVID-19 convalescent patients and a handful of SARS-CoV-2-naive healthy vaccine recipients made up the full study. In the study, cultures from other donors were sequenced using the Oncomine TCR Beta short-read assay on an Illumina iSeq 100.

Overall results and qualifications from the work: Among healthy vaccine recipients, nearly all vaccine-induced clones were SARS-CoV-2 mono-reactive, and just 1 of 255 was cross-reactive with common cold coronaviruses. Clones induced by infection and clones induced by vaccination both contracted markedly at late timepoints after vaccination, which fits with T cell responses waning over time. Limitations of the study were the small number of convalescent patients and the absence of early post-infection timepoints.

Sequencing was performed on CD4+ T cells from PBMCs cultured with SARS-CoV-2 spike peptides, taken before COVID-19 vaccination. The meaning of the sample's cell subset or site label: SARS-CoV-2 spike overlapping peptide pool stimulation. The TCR originated in a human donor who received a COVID-19 vaccine. The sequence links TRBV19 to TRBJ1-5; 7 middle bases align to TRBD1. The CDR3: CASSIPGTGNQPQHF. The bases read TGTGCCAGTAGTATTCCCGGGACAGGCAATCAGCCCCAGCATTTT.